The next 30 T cell receptor beta chains were all read from a single sample in a study of molecular identifiers for immune sequencing clone quantification. TCRdb independently ran MiXCR on the PCR reads; one entry per CDR3 protein. The table has approximately 550,000 distinct CDR3 sequences, about a fifth seen once. The sample was naive CD8+ T cells from blood, with Jurkat cell RNA spiked in. Subset noted: FACS-sorted CD8+CD4-CCR7+CD45RA+ naive T cells. The receptors stem from a human donor in good health. Some libraries in this study had Jurkat cell RNA spiked in.

CDR3 sequence: CAWSVYGEQYF. In nucleotides, the CDR3 is TGTGCCTGGAGTGTATATGGAGAGCAGTACTTC. This rearrangement joins TRBV30 to TRBJ2-7; no clear D gene. V was clipped by 0 bases and J by 7 bases, with 7 bases between them. This CDR3 has 11 amino acids. CDR1 and CDR2 (germline): GTSNPN, SVGIG (reference sequence).

This clonotype was counted a few times. The chain combines TRBV7-9 with TRBJ2-7, with no clear D. Germline V gene lookup returns CDR1 SEHNR and CDR2 FQNEAQ (reference sequence). V dropped 4 bases and J dropped 0 bases, with 7 bases sitting between them. The CDR3 is made up of 13 amino acids. As DNA, the CDR3 is TGTGCCAGCAGCTCCGAGAGCTCCTACGAGCAGTACTTC. Its translation: CASSSESSYEQYF.

This clonotype appeared many times. The V call is TRBV18, the J call TRBJ1-1, with TRBD1 as a possible D gene (6 bases). The CDR3 runs to 14 residues. V dropped 2 bases and J dropped 0 bases, with 7 bases sitting between them. Germline V gene sequence: CDR1 KGHSH, CDR2 LQKENI. This CDR3 is CASSPTGMNTEAFF. The CDR3 DNA reads as TGTGCCAGCTCACCAACAGGGATGAACACTGAAGCTTTCTTT.

J is TRBJ2-5 and V is TRBV12-3 or TRBV12-4; TRBD2 might be the D (6 bases). This CDR3 is 13 amino acids long. V was cut by 5 bases and J by 10 bases, with 17 bases left in between. The DNA for the CDR3 is TGTGCCAGCAGTCCTCTCGAGCGGGTCGACCAGTACTTC. As protein: CASSPLERVDQYF.

This clonotype showed up many times. The chain carries TRBV20-1 and TRBJ2-1, with D perhaps TRBD1 or TRBD2 (6 bases each). The CDR3 totals 12 residues. The V and J ends lost 5 bases and 7 bases respectively, with 12 bases between them. Looked up from germline, CDR1 is DFQATT and CDR2 is SNEGSKA (reference sequence). The CDR3 reads CSAPEGGNEQFF. The CDR3 bases are TGCAGTGCTCCAGAAGGGGGGAATGAGCAGTTCTTC.

The rearrangement uses TRBV6-6 and TRBJ2-1; D not certain. The CDR3 has 12 amino acids. CDR1 is MNHNY and CDR2 is SVGAGI in the germline V gene (reference sequence). V lost 0 bases, J lost 12 bases, and 9 bases lay in between. The chain's CDR3 is CASSYSVAVQFF. The CDR3 DNA follows: TGTGCCAGCAGTTACTCTGTGGCGGTGCAGTTCTTC.

This clonotype was seen a few times. This chain joins TRBV20-1 and TRBJ2-5; D possibly uses TRBD1 or TRBD2 (5 bases each). Germline V gene data show CDR1 as DFQATT and CDR2 as SNEGSKA (reference sequence). This CDR3 is 18 amino acids long. V was trimmed by 1 base and J by 2 bases, leaving 23 bases between them. The CDR3: CSARVRGLTAGNQETQYF. In DNA form, the CDR3 reads TGCAGTGCTAGAGTCCGGGGCTTAACCGCAGGCAATCAAGAGACCCAGTACTTC.

This clonotype has a single count. The CDR3 does not end in the conserved phenylalanine or tryptophan, so this is likely a read error. The chain joins TRBV27 to TRBJ2-7; D gene ambiguous. Between the trimmed V and J ends, which lost 3 bases and 0 bases, there was a span of 9 bases. The CDR3 spans 14 residues. Germline CDR1 reads MNHEY; CDR2 reads SMNVEV (reference sequence). CDR3 sequence: CASSLMAASYEQYL. CDR3 in DNA: TGTGCCAGCAGTTTGATGGCGGCCTCCTACGAGCAGTACCTC.

This clonotype was counted many times. The chain has TRBV27 and TRBJ1-2; 8 bases align to TRBD1. Germline CDR1 is MNHEY and CDR2 is SMNVEV (reference sequence). The trim removed 6 bases at V and 2 bases at J, leaving 8 bases unmatched. The CDR3 length is 15 residues. This CDR3 is CASRTTGALNYGYTF. DNA for the CDR3: TGTGCCAGCAGAACGACAGGGGCCCTAAACTATGGCTACACCTTC.

This clonotype occurred many times. The chain uses TRBV4-1 and TRBJ2-7; D is tentatively TRBD1 or TRBD2 (6 bases each). Germline V gene data show CDR1 as MGHRA and CDR2 as YSYEKL. The CDR3 consists of 13 residues. Trimming cost V 0 bases and J 6 bases, with 9 bases left between them. The CDR3 DNA follows: TGCGCCAGCAGCCAAGATTGGGGGGCCGAGCAGTACTTC. It is translated as CASSQDWGAEQYF.

This clonotype turned up a few times. This chain connects TRBV6-2 or TRBV6-3 to TRBJ2-7, with 8 bases that match TRBD1. Germline V CDR1 and CDR2: MNHEY, SVGEGT. This CDR3 spans 16 amino acids. V dropped 0 bases and J dropped 2; count of bases not matched to a gene: 6. CDR3 in amino acids: CASSYSEDRVAYEQYF. CDR3 DNA: TGTGCCAGCAGTTACTCGGAGGACAGGGTGGCCTACGAGCAGTACTTC.

The chain joins TRBV19 to TRBJ2-7; the match to TRBD1 covers 8 bases. The CDR3 consists of 14 residues. Germline V gene sequence: CDR1 LNHDA, CDR2 SQIVND (reference sequence). J was trimmed by 4 bases and V by 3 bases; bases with no gene match: 5. The CDR3 here is CASSIATGDYEQYF. CDR3 DNA sequence: TGTGCCAGTAGTATTGCGACAGGGGATTACGAGCAGTACTTC.

This clonotype was detected ten times or more. The CDR3 is CASSLSGTGVGYTF. The CDR3 DNA is TGCGCCAGCAGCTTGTCAGGGACAGGGGTCGGCTACACCTTC. V usage is TRBV5-1 and J usage is TRBJ1-2, with TRBD1 matching over 10 bases. The CDR3 has 14 residues. The V segment lost 1 base and the J segment 8 bases; nucleotides outside the gene matches: 5. Germline V gene sequence: CDR1 SGHRS, CDR2 YFSETQ.

Worth noting for this clonotype: A much larger clonotype is one base distant, so this may be a read error. The DNA for the CDR3 is TGTGCCAACACCAGTCAGGGTGGAGATACGCAGTATTTT. This sequence encodes CANTSQGGDTQYF. The chain employs TRBV7-2 and TRBJ2-3; possible D gene TRBD1, 5 bases. CDR3 length equals 13 residues. Germline loops: CDR1 SGHTA, CDR2 FQGNSA. Trimming took 10 bases from V and 5 from J, leaving 16 bases between them.

This chain connects TRBV19 to TRBJ2-1, with 11 bases lining up with TRBD2. With V trimmed by 7 bases and J by 7 bases, 9 bases remained unmatched. The CDR3 runs to 15 residues. Looked up from germline, CDR1 is LNHDA and CDR2 is SQIVND (reference sequence). The CDR3 is CASTALAGGVNEQFF. Written as DNA, the CDR3 is TGTGCCAGTACCGCTCTAGCGGGAGGTGTTAATGAGCAGTTCTTC. The variable domain in full, completed from reference TRBV19 and TRBJ2-1, reads DGGITQSPKYLFRKEGQNVTLSCEQNLNHDAMYWYRQDPGQGLRLIYYSQIVNDFQKGDIAEGYSVSREKKESFPLTVTSAQKNPTAFYLCASTALAGGVNEQFFGPGTRLTVL.

In this sample, this clonotype turned up a few times. The chain uses TRBV20-1 and TRBJ2-3, with 10 bases fitting TRBD2. The ends lost 1 base at V and 4 bases at J; junction bases unmatched: 8. Germline V gene lookup returns CDR1 DFQATT and CDR2 SNEGSKA (reference sequence). This CDR3 is 16 amino acids long. The CDR3 DNA reads TGCAGTGCTAGAGTTGTAGCGGGAGGCATGGCAGATACGCAGTATTTT. It translates to CSARVVAGGMADTQYF.

This clonotype was seen more than once but under ten times. V usage is TRBV12-3 or TRBV12-4 and J usage is TRBJ2-2; D unclear. This CDR3 has 15 amino acids. Trimming pared 7 bases from V and 0 bases from J, leaving 12 bases between. The CDR3 sequence: CASKDGSPNTGELFF. The CDR3 nucleotides are TGTGCCAGCAAGGACGGCAGTCCGAACACCGGGGAGCTGTTTTTT.

This clonotype turned up a few times. This chain links TRBV5-4 with TRBJ1-1, with 7 bases matching TRBD1. Germline loops: CDR1 SGHNT, CDR2 YYREEE (reference sequence). The ends lost 5 bases at V and 0 bases at J; junction bases unmatched: 4. The CDR3 sequence is 14 residues long. CDR3 bases: TGTGCCAGCAGGTGGGACAGTATGAACACTGAAGCTTTCTTT. This gives the protein CASRWDSMNTEAFF.

The chain combines TRBV19 with TRBJ1-2; D may be TRBD1 (5 bases). V lost 7 bases, J lost 3 bases, and 15 bases lay in between. Germline V gives CDR1 LNHDA, CDR2 SQIVND (reference sequence). The CDR3 has 14 amino acids. The CDR3 region is CASTRGSDYYGYTF. DNA for the CDR3: TGTGCCAGTACAAGGGGATCAGACTACTATGGCTACACCTTC. Full variable domain (rest looked up from reference TRBV19 and TRBJ1-2): DGGITQSPKYLFRKEGQNVTLSCEQNLNHDAMYWYRQDPGQGLRLIYYSQIVNDFQKGDIAEGYSVSREKKESFPLTVTSAQKNPTAFYLCASTRGSDYYGYTFGSGTRLTVV.

This clonotype was seen a handful of times. J is TRBJ1-5 and V is TRBV7-9; D is possibly TRBD1 (6 bases). Trimming took off 5 bases at V and 0 bases at J, with 14 bases between the two ends. Germline CDR1 SEHNR, CDR2 FQNEAQ (reference sequence). The CDR3 runs to 16 residues. The CDR3 loop is CASSPWTEYSNQPQHF. CDR3 nucleotides: TGTGCCAGCAGCCCATGGACAGAATATAGCAATCAGCCCCAGCATTTT.

V usage is TRBV19 and J usage is TRBJ1-2; D not certain. V lost 6 bases to trimming and J lost 7 bases, with 12 bases between them. From germline, CDR1 is LNHDA and CDR2 SQIVND (reference sequence). This CDR3 has 12 residues. The CDR3 DNA follows: TGTGCCAGTAGCCTGGGCCCAGTTGGCTACACCTTC. As protein: CASSLGPVGYTF.

There are many counts of this clonotype. The chain couples TRBV7-6 to TRBJ2-3; 10 nucleotides agree with TRBD2. The V segment lost 7 bases and the J segment 6 bases; nucleotides outside the gene matches: 7. The CDR3 has 14 amino acids. Germline lookup yields CDR1 SGHVS and CDR2 FNYEAQ. CDR3 amino acids: CASMLAGEGDTQYF. The CDR3 DNA reads TGTGCCAGCATGCTAGCGGGAGAGGGGGATACGCAGTATTTT.

Comment on this clonotype: It may be a read error: a sequence one base away is much more abundant. This chain links TRBV7-2 with TRBJ1-1; no definite D call. Germline loops: CDR1 SGHTA, CDR2 FQGNSA. Trimming shortened V by 0 bases and J by 1 base, and 9 bases separated the two germline ends. CDR3 length equals 15 residues. The CDR3 is CASSLARSPNTEAFF. CDR3 nucleotides: TGTGCCAGCAGCTTAGCGAGGAGTCCGAACACTGAAGCTTTCTTT.

Many counts were recorded for this clonotype. The rearrangement links TRBV7-9 to TRBJ2-7; 7 bases are shared with TRBD2. The J segment lost 5 bases and the V segment lost 0 bases, leaving 7 bases of the junction unmatched. The CDR3 is made up of 15 amino acids. Germline lookup yields CDR1 SEHNR and CDR2 FQNEAQ (reference sequence). DNA for the CDR3: TGTGCCAGCAGCTTAGCGGCGGGAGAGGTCCACGAGCAGTACTTC. Its translation: CASSLAAGEVHEQYF. Drawing the rest from reference TRBV7-9 and TRBJ2-7, the complete variable domain is DTGVSQNPRHKITKRGQNVTFRCDPISEHNRLYWYRQTLGQGPEFLTYFQNEAQLEKSRLLSDRFSAERPKGSFSTLEIQRTEQGDSAMYLCASSLAAGEVHEQYFGPGTRLTVT.

Many counts were recorded for this clonotype. This sequence joins TRBV9 and TRBJ2-3, with 15 bases aligning to TRBD2. Germline V gene sequence: CDR1 SGDLS, CDR2 YYNGEE. J was trimmed by 5 bases and V by 5 bases; bases with no gene match: 6. The CDR3 runs 16 residues. For the CDR3, the DNA is TGTGCCAGCAGTTCGGGACTAGCGGGAGGTGGAGATACGCAGTATTTT. Translated, it gives CASSSGLAGGGDTQYF.

This clonotype has at least ten counts. This chain uses TRBV7-9 with TRBJ1-6, with a possible D match to TRBD1 (6 bases). Trimming stripped 1 base from V and 10 bases from J, with 11 bases between. This CDR3 contains 14 residues. Germline assignment: CDR1 SEHNR and CDR2 FQNEAQ (reference sequence). CDR3 amino acids: CASSLETGWSPLHF. The CDR3 DNA reads TGTGCCAGCAGCTTAGAAACAGGGTGGTCACCCCTCCACTTT. Complete variable domain (other parts from reference TRBV7-9 and TRBJ1-6): DTGVSQNPRHKITKRGQNVTFRCDPISEHNRLYWYRQTLGQGPEFLTYFQNEAQLEKSRLLSDRFSAERPKGSFSTLEIQRTEQGDSAMYLCASSLETGWSPLHFGNGTRLTVT.

V and J are TRBV20-1 and TRBJ2-3, with a tentative D call TRBD1 (6 bases). CDR3 length: 13 residues. Germline assignment: CDR1 DFQATT and CDR2 SNEGSKA (reference sequence). V was trimmed by 6 bases and J by 2 bases, leaving 12 bases between them. The DNA of the CDR3 is TGCAGTGCCAGACAGGCGCACACAGATACGCAGTATTTT. Encoded protein: CSARQAHTDTQYF.

This sequence joins TRBV29-1 and TRBJ2-7; tentative D call: TRBD2 (6 bases). The CDR3 is made up of 13 amino acids. CDR1 is SQVTM and CDR2 is ANQGSEA in the germline V gene. V was cut by 4 bases and J by 0 bases, with 10 bases left in between. The CDR3 region is CSVAGGNSYEQYF. Written as DNA, the CDR3 is TGCAGCGTTGCTGGCGGGAACTCCTACGAGCAGTACTTC.

This clonotype was seen many times. The CDR3, as DNA: TGCGCCAGCAGCCAAGCGGCGGGAGGTACCTACGAGCAGTACTTC. It codes for CASSQAAGGTYEQYF. This sequence joins TRBV4-3 and TRBJ2-7; TRBD2 matches at 8 bases. The V gene end was trimmed by 1 base and the J gene end by 2 bases; junction bases not matched to a gene: 4. CDR1 and CDR2 from the germline V gene are LGHNA and YSLEER. The CDR3 is 15 residues long.

Points on this clonotype: Being one base from a much bigger clone, this may be a read error. The rearrangement links TRBV13 to TRBJ2-3, with D possibly being TRBD1 (5 bases). Per germline, CDR1 PRHDT and CDR2 FYEKMQ (reference sequence). The CDR3 length is 14 residues. The CDR3 DNA reads as TGTGCCAGCAGCTCAATATTGGGAACAGGTACGCAGTATTTT. Encoded protein: CASSSILGTGTQYF. The full variable domain, with the rest looked up from reference TRBV13 and TRBJ2-3, is AAGVIQSPRHLIKEKRETATLKCYPIPRHDTVYWYQQGPGQDPQFLISFYEKMQSDKGSIPDRFSAQQFSDYHSELNMSSLELGDSALYFCASSSILGTGTQYFGPGTRLTVL.